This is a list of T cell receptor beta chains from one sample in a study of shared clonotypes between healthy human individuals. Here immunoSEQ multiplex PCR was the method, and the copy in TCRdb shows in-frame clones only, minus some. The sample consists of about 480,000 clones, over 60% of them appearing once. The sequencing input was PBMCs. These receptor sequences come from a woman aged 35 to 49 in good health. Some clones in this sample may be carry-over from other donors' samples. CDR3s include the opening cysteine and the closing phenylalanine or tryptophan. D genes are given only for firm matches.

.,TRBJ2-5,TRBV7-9,CASSQDLRSWYF
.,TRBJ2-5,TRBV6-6,CASSYGRTQETQYF
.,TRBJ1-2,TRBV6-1,CASSPEINYGYTF
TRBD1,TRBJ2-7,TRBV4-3,CASSPPGQGREQYF
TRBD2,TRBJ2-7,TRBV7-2,CASSNPGTSGGGGIHEQYF
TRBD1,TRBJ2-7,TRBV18,CASSPTGQTNYEQYF
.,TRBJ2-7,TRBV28,CASSLGGGRYEQYF
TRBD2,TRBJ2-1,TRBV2,CASRLASSYNEQFF
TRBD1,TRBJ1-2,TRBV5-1,CASSPGTADGYTF
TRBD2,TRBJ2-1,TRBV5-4,CASSLRMGEGNNEQFF
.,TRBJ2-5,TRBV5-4,CASSQEGNGETQYF
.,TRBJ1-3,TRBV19,CASRPVSSGNTIYF
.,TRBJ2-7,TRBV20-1,CSASAGHEQYF
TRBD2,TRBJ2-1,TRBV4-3,CASSHSEAGGGRNEQFF
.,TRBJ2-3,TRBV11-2,CASSGEVQDTQYF
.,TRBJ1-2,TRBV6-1,CASSEAQANYGYTF
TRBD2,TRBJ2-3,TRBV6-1,CASSGLAGLADTQYF
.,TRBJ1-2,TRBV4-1,CASTRMGGTGYTF
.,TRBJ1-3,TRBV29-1,CSVDSAGAGNTIYF
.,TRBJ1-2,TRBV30,CAWSATGVGYTF
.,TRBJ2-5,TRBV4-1,CASSRPGTTNQETQYF
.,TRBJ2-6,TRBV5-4,CASSPDSSGANVLTF
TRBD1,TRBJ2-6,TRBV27,CASSYSTGGSSGANVLTF
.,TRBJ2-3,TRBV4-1,CASRGSGTDTQYF
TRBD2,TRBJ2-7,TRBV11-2,CASSLGGLAGTYEQYF
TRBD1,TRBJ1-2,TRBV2,CASRRTGGNYGYTF
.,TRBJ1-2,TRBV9,CASSATMGSNYGYTF
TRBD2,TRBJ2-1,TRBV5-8,CASSITGTRRNEQFF
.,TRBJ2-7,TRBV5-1,CASSLGQGAVDEQYF
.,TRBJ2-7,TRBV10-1,CASSVVNNQGQEQYF
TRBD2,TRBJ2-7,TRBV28,CASSLVLAGHEQYF
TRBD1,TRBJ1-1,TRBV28,CASSGTGGGTEAFF
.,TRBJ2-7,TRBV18,CASSQNDPEQYF
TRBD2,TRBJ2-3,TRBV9,CASRGLYTDTQYF
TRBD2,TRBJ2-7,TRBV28,CASSFSVAGSYEQYF
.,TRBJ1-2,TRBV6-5,CASSYSGRANYGYTF
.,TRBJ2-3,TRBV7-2,CASSLGANPSTDTQYF
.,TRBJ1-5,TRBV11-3,CASSLRASNQPQHF
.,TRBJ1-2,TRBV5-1,CASSPTRDYGYTF
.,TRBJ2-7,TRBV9,CASSVTSRANRYEQYF
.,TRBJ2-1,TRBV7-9,CASSLGRINEQFF
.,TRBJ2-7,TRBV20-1,CSAPRQDEQYF
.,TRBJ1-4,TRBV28,CASSLVGAHEKLFF
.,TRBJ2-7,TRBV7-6,CASSLEGWAYEQYF
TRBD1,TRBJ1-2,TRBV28,CASRWTGLKGYTF
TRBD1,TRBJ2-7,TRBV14,CASSQGTGGGYEQYF
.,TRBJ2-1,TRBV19,CASSMWRGGHNEQFF
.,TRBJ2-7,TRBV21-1,CASKPSGGPYEQYF
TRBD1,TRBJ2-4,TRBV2,CASSRDRAKNIQYF
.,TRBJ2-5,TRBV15,CATSRQQESQETQYF
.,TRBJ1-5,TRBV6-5,CASSLGRNQPQHF
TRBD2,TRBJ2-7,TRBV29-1,CSVGSGSSYEQYF
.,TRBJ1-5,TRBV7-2,CASSSDSFSNQPQHF
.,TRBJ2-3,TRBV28,CASSFVGSTDTQYF
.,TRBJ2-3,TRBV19,CASRLERASTDTQYF
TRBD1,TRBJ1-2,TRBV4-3,CASSQDPGRGLVYGYTF